This entry concerns a single T cell receptor beta chain. Its cognate antigen is unknown. A sample-barcoded 5' primer and a J-beta primer mix were used in a second PCR of roughly 7 to 11 cycles. Each sample yielded at least 3 million CDR3-containing paired-end reads. TCRdb re-analysed the 5' RACE reads in MiXCR, keeping a single row per CDR3 protein. Of 1,800,000 or so distinct CDR3 sequences detected, 30% to 40% appear once; the ten largest clones hold around 23%. The entry originates in a study of blood T cells in healthy people across ages. Germline CDR1 and CDR2: SGHVS and FQNEAQ. V was pared by 1 base and J by 4 bases, with 8 bases between. The CDR3 length is 14 residues. Study outcomes and limitations: Percentage of naive T cells showed a strong correlation with TCR beta diversity.

Sequencing was performed on blood. The chain employs TRBV7-8 and TRBJ1-5; D gene unclear. The source of this sequence is a human donor in good health. The CDR3 is CASSLEYKNQPQHF. DNA of the CDR3: TGTGCCAGCAGCTTAGAATACAAAAATCAGCCCCAGCATTTT.